This paragraph covers one T cell receptor beta chain sequence. Trimming shortened V by 2 bases and J by 2 bases, and 12 bases separated the two germline ends. Per germline, CDR1 MNHNS and CDR2 SASEGT. The CDR3 runs 16 residues. TCRdb keeps only in-frame clones here, not all; method: immunoSEQ multiplex PCR. The profile covers about 70,000 clones, with 80% to 95% appearing a single time and 4.5% to 5% taken by the ten largest. This sample was included in a study of technical replicates of blood from a handful of donors. The chain joins TRBV6-1 to TRBJ2-2; D possibly corresponds to TRBD1 (5 bases). The sample taken for sequencing was PBMCs. This clonotype was obtained from a human donor in good health. Some clones in this sample may be carry-over from other donors' samples. CDR3 sequence reads: CASSEIRTRNTGELFF. The CDR3 DNA follows: TGTGCCAGCAGTGAAATTAGGACACGAAACACCGGGGAGCTGTTTTTT.